This T cell receptor (beta chain) was sequenced in a study of blood T cell repertoires in COVID-19. Study-level information: T cells, B-cell-depleted T cells, or PBMCs provided the cDNA or gDNA that served as material.

Measured with immunoSEQ multiplex PCR; TCRdb has only the in-frame clones, and not every one. Of roughly 74,000 clones listed, around 88% are singletons. The CDR3 is made up of 18 amino acids. V dropped 1 base and J dropped 4; count of bases not matched to a gene: 8. Germline CDR1 reads SGHTA; CDR2 reads FQGNSA. The specimen was peripheral blood. The TCR was taken from a woman older than 75 with active or convalescent COVID-19. The genes are TRBV7-2 and TRBJ2-1, with 12 bases lining up with TRBD2. CDR3 nucleotide sequence: TGTGCCAGCAGCTTAGTTTCCACTAGCGGGGGGCTGTACAATGAGCAGTTCTTC. This encodes CASSLVSTSGGLYNEQFF. Full variable domain (remainder filled in from reference TRBV7-2 and TRBJ2-1): GAGVSQSPSNKVTEKGKDVELRCDPISGHTALYWYRQSLGQGLEFLIYFQGNSAPDKSGLPSDRFSAERTGGSVSTLTIQRTQQEDSAVYLCASSLVSTSGGLYNEQFFGPGTRLTVL.